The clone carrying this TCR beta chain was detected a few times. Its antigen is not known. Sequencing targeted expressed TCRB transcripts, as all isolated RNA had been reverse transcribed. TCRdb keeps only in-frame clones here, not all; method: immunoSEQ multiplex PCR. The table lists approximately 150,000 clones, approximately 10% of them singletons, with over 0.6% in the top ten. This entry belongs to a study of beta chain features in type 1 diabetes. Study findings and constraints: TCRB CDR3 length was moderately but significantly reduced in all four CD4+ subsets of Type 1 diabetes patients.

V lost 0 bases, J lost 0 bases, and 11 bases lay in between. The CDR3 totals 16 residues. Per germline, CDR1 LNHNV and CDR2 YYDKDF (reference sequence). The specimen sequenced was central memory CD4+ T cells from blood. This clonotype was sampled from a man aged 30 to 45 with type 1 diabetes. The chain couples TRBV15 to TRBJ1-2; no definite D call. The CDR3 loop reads CATSRDRRSTNYGYTF. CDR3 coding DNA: TGTGCCACCAGCAGAGATCGGAGGTCGACTAACTATGGCTACACCTTC.